One and the same sample provided the 19 T cell receptor beta chains below, sequenced in a study of graft-versus-host responses after intestinal transplantation. Here immunoSEQ multiplex PCR was the method, and the copy in TCRdb shows in-frame clones only, minus some. The table includes 95,000 to 150,000 clones, approximately 95% detected once. For these TCRs, the target antigens are not known. The sequenced sample was unstimulated CD8+ T cells sorted from spleen or lymph node cells, obtained before intestinal transplant. The receptors stem from a human donor who received an intestinal transplant.

This chain joins TRBV6-6 and TRBJ2-7; D not resolved. The CDR3 totals 13 residues. In germline, CDR1 is MNHNY, CDR2 SVGAGI (reference sequence). V was trimmed by 0 bases and J by 3 bases, leaving 6 bases between them. The CDR3: CASSYSLNYEQYF. CDR3 nucleotide sequence: TGTGCCAGCAGTTACTCCCTGAACTACGAGCAGTACTTC.

V gene TRBV2 combines with J gene TRBJ2-7, with D perhaps given as TRBD1 or TRBD2 (5 bases each). The CDR3 has 14 residues. The germline V gene encodes CDR1 SNHLY and CDR2 FYNNEI. This CDR3 reads CAGGRGRDTYEQYF. The DNA of the CDR3 is TGTGCTGGGGGAAGGGGTCGAGACACCTACGAGCAGTACTTC.

The chain combines TRBV29-1 with TRBJ2-3; 11 positions agree with TRBD2. The CDR3 length is 14 residues. Germline V CDR1 and CDR2: SQVTM, ANQGSEA. V was pared by 3 bases and J by 4 bases, with 3 bases of the junction left unmatched. The DNA for the CDR3 is TGCAGCGTTGAGACTAGCGGGGCGCCAGATACGCAGTATTTT. This translates into CSVETSGAPDTQYF.

V is TRBV28 and J is TRBJ1-5, with TRBD1 matching over 7 bases. Losses at the gene ends were 4 bases for V and 6 bases for J; bases not matched to a gene: 9. Germline V gene sequence: CDR1 MDHEN, CDR2 SYDVKM. The CDR3 runs 15 residues. The CDR3 bases are TGTGCCAGCAGTTGGGACAGTCTCCCCGGTCAGCCCCAGCATTTT. Its translation: CASSWDSLPGQPQHF.

The rearrangement joins TRBV9 to TRBJ2-5; tentatively, D is TRBD1 (6 bases). The germline gives CDR1 SGDLS, CDR2 YYNGEE. The CDR3 is 14 amino acids. Trimming pared 1 base from V and 1 base from J, leaving 8 bases between. Here the CDR3 reads CASSVRDIQETQYF. The CDR3 DNA reads TGTGCCAGCAGCGTAAGGGACATCCAAGAGACCCAGTACTTC.

The chain uses TRBV13 and TRBJ2-7; D not certain. Germline CDR1 PRHDT, CDR2 FYEKMQ (reference sequence). Trimming took off 4 bases at V and 4 bases at J, with 8 bases between the two ends. The CDR3 is 12 amino acids. CDR3 DNA: TGTGCCAGCAGCTCAAAGGGTTACGAGCAGTACTTC. This encodes CASSSKGYEQYF.

The chain is built from TRBV9 and TRBJ1-4; D uncertain. The CDR3 loop spans 11 amino acids. V was cut by 5 bases and J by 7 bases, with 6 bases left in between. Germline CDR1 reads SGDLS; CDR2 reads YYNGEE. The CDR3 sequence is CASSSGEKLFF. The CDR3 bases are TGTGCCAGCAGTAGTGGTGAAAAACTGTTTTTT.

The chain uses TRBV6-6 and TRBJ2-7; 7 nucleotides line up with TRBD2. Germline V gene sequence: CDR1 MNHNY, CDR2 SVGAGI (reference sequence). The V and J ends lost 2 bases and 5 bases, in that order; junction bases with no gene match: 12. The length of the CDR3 is 16 residues. CDR3 nucleotide sequence: TGTGCCAGCAGTTACAAAATGGGGGAGGGCCCCAACGAGCAGTACTTC. Its translation is CASSYKMGEGPNEQYF.

This clone was picked up one time. V is TRBV4-2 and J is TRBJ2-1, with a tentative D call TRBD2 (6 bases). Looked up from germline, CDR1 is LGHNA and CDR2 is YNFKEQ. This CDR3 region has 17 residues. The V and J ends lost 0 bases and 0 bases respectively, with 12 bases between them. The CDR3 nucleotides are TGTGCCAGCAGCCAAGACCCGGAGGGCCGCTCCTACAATGAGCAGTTCTTC. Residues: CASSQDPEGRSYNEQFF.

J is TRBJ2-2 and V is TRBV5-1, with a weak D call TRBD1 (6 bases). The germline gives CDR1 SGHRS, CDR2 YFSETQ. CDR3 length: 13 residues. Trimming stripped 5 bases from V and 4 bases from J, with 9 bases between. The CDR3 here is CASRAGATGELFF. CDR3 in DNA: TGCGCCAGCAGGGCAGGGGCCACCGGGGAGCTGTTTTTT.

The chain couples TRBV7-9 to TRBJ2-2; D gene uncertain. The germline CDR1 and CDR2 sequences are SEHNR and FQNEAQ (reference sequence). The length of the CDR3 is 11 residues. Trimming removed 7 bases from V and 9 bases from J, with 9 bases in between. CDR3 DNA: TGTGCCAGCACCCCGAACAGGGAGCTGTTTTTT. This gives the protein CASTPNRELFF.

This rearrangement joins TRBV5-8 to TRBJ2-7; the match to TRBD1 covers 10 bases. The germline gives CDR1 SGHTS, CDR2 YDEGEE. With 4 bases clipped from V and 6 bases from J, the junction kept 7 bases outside the gene matches. The CDR3 totals 14 residues. In nucleotides, the CDR3 is TGTGCCAGCAGCCTCGGGACAGGGGATCGCGAGCAGTACTTC. It is translated as CASSLGTGDREQYF.

The V call is TRBV2, the J call TRBJ2-7; D perhaps matches TRBD1 (5 bases). The CDR3 spans 15 residues. The V end lost 1 base, the J end lost 5 bases, and 15 bases lay between the germline ends. Germline V lookup: CDR1 SNHLY, CDR2 FYNNEI. The CDR3 DNA reads TGTGCCAGCAGTGAAGAAAGGGCAGGGAAGGACGAGCAGTACTTC. Amino acid sequence: CASSEERAGKDEQYF.

The chain combines TRBV10-3 with TRBJ1-1; D not certain. The CDR3 spans 12 residues. Looked up from germline, CDR1 is ENHRY and CDR2 is SYGVKD. The V end was cut by 0 bases, the J end by 6 bases, with 5 bases between. In DNA, the CDR3 is TGTGCCATCAGTGAGTCAAGCCCTGAAGCTTTCTTT. Translation: CAISESSPEAFF.

The chain links TRBV13 to TRBJ1-1; a weak D match, TRBD1 (5 bases). The V gene lost 5 bases and the J gene lost 4 bases, with 17 bases spanning the gap. The germline V gene has CDR1 PRHDT and CDR2 FYEKMQ (reference sequence). The CDR3 loop spans 15 amino acids. The CDR3: CASSPTSWGFTEAFF. In DNA form, the CDR3 reads TGTGCCAGCAGCCCAACGAGCTGGGGGTTCACTGAAGCTTTCTTT.

J is TRBJ2-7 and V is TRBV5-1, with TRBD1 matching 7 bases. The V gene's germline CDR1 is SGHRS and CDR2 YFSETQ. This CDR3 is 13 amino acids long. The V gene end was trimmed by 4 bases and the J gene end by 0 bases; junction bases not matched to a gene: 1. In nucleotides, the CDR3 is TGCGCCAGCAGCAGACAGGGCTCCTACGAGCAGTACTTC. Amino acids: CASSRQGSYEQYF.

The V and J genes are TRBV28 and TRBJ2-7; D unclear. The CDR3 spans 14 residues. The germline V and J ends were trimmed by 6 bases and 2 bases, with 14 bases remaining between them. The germline CDR1 and CDR2 sequences are MDHEN and SYDVKM. The CDR3 here is CASSPLGGTYEQYF. The CDR3 nucleotides read TGTGCCAGCAGCCCACTTGGTGGTACCTACGAGCAGTACTTC.

A single count supports this clone. V is TRBV27 and J is TRBJ2-1; 12 nucleotides line up with TRBD2. The CDR3 consists of 17 residues. Germline assignment: CDR1 MNHEY and CDR2 SMNVEV (reference sequence). With 6 bases clipped from V and 4 bases from J, the junction kept 10 bases outside the gene matches. In DNA form, the CDR3 reads TGTGCCAGCAGAGGGCTAGCGGGAGGGCTGGGATACAATGAGCAGTTCTTC. Its translation is CASRGLAGGLGYNEQFF.

This clone was found a few times. This chain connects TRBV10-2 to TRBJ2-1, with 8 bases identical to TRBD2. CDR3 length equals 17 residues. V lost 1 base, J lost 5 bases, and 10 bases stayed unmatched. CDR1 and CDR2 (germline): WSHSY, SAAADI. The CDR3 coding sequence is TGCGCCAGCAGTGAGTATCTGAAGCGGGAGAGCAACAATGAGCAGTTCTTC. Its protein product is CASSEYLKRESNNEQFF.